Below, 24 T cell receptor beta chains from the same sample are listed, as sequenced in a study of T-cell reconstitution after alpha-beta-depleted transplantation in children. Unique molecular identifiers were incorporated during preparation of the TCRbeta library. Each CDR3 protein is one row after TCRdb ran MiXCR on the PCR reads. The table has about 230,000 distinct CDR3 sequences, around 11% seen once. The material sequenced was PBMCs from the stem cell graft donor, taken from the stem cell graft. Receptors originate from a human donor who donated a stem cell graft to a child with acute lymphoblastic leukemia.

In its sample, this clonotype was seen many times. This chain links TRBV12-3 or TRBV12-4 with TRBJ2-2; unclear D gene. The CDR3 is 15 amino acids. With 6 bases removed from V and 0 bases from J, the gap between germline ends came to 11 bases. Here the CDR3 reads CASSPLGSNTGELFF. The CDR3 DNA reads TGTGCCAGCAGCCCTCTGGGTTCGAACACCGGGGAGCTGTTTTTT.

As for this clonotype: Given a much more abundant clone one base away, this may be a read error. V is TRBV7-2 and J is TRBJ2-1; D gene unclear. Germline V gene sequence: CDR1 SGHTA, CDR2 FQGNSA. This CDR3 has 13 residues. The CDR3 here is CASSLESYNAQFF. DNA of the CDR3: TGTGCCAGCAGCTTGGAGTCCTACAATGCGCAGTTCTTC.

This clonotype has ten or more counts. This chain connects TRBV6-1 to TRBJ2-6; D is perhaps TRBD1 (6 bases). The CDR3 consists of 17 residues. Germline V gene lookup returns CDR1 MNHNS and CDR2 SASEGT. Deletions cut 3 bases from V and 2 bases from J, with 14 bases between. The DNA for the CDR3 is TGTGCCAGCAGTGATACCAGGGGAAGCCCTGGGGCCAACGTCCTGACTTTC. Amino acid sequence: CASSDTRGSPGANVLTF.

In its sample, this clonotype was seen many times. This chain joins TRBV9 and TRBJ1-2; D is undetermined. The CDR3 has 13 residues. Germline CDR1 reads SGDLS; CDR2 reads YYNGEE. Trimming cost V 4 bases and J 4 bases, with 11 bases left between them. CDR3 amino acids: CASSLPGLYGYTF. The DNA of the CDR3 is TGTGCCAGCAGCTTACCGGGCCTCTATGGCTACACCTTC. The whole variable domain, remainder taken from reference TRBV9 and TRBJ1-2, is DSGVTQTPKHLITATGQRVTLRCSPRSGDLSVYWYQQSLDQGLQFLIQYYNGEERAKGNILERFSAQQFPDLHSELNLSSLELGDSALYFCASSLPGLYGYTFGSGTRLTVV.

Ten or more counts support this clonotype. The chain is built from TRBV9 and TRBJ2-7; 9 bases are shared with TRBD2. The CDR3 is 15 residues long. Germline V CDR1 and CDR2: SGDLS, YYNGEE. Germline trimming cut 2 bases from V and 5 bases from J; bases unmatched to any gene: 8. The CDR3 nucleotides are TGTGCCAGCAGCGTCGCGGGGGGGAGTGGGGACGAGCAGTACTTC. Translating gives CASSVAGGSGDEQYF.

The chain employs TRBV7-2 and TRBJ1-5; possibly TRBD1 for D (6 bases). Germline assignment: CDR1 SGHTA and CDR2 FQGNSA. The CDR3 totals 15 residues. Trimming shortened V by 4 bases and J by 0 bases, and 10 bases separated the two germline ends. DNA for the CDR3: TGTGCCAGCAGCTCAGACAGGTATAGCAATCAGCCCCAGCATTTT. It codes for CASSSDRYSNQPQHF.

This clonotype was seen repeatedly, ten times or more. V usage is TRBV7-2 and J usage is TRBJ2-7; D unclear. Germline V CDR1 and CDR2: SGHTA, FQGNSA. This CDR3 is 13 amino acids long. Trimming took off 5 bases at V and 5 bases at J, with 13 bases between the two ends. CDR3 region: CASSRTARHEQYF. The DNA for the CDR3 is TGTGCCAGCAGCCGAACAGCCCGCCACGAGCAGTACTTC.

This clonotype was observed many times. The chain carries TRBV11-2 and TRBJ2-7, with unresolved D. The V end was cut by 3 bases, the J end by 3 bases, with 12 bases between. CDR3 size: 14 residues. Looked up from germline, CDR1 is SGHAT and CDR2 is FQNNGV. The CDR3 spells CASSFGPTIYEQYF. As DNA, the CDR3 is TGTGCCAGCAGCTTCGGACCGACGATCTACGAGCAGTACTTC.

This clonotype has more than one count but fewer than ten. The CDR3 bases are TGTGCCAGCAGCGGGACTAGCGGGAGGTACAATGAGCAGTTCTTC. Its translation is CASSGTSGRYNEQFF. V usage is TRBV7-6 and J usage is TRBJ2-1, with TRBD2 identical over 15 bases. Germline-derived CDR1 and CDR2 are SGHVS and FNYEAQ. Germline trimming cut 5 bases from V and 4 bases from J; bases unmatched to any gene: 0. The CDR3 is made up of 15 amino acids.

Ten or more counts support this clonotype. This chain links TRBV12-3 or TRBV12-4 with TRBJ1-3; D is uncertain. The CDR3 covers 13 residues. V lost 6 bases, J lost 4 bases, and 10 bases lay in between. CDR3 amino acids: CASRIQEGNTIYF. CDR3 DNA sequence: TGTGCCAGCAGGATCCAGGAAGGAAACACCATATATTTT.

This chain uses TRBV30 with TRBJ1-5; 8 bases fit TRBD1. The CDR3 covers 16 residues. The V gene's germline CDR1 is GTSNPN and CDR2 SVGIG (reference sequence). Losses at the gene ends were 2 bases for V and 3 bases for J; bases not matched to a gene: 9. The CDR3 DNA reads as TGTGCCTGGAGTCCCGAAAGGACAGGGCTCAATCAGCCCCAGCATTTT. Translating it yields CAWSPERTGLNQPQHF.

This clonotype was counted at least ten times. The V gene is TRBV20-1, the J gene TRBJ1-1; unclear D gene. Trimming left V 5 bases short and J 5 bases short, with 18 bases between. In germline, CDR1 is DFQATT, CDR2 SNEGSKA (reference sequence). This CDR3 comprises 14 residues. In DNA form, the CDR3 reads TGCAGTGCTTCCCGTGAGGGTGTGAGAACTGAAGCTTTCTTT. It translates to CSASREGVRTEAFF.

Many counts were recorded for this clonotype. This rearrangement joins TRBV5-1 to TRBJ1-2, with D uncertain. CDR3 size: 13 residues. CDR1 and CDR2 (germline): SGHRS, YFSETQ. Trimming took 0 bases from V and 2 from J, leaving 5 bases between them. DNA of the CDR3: TGCGCCAGCAGCTTGGTACGGAACTATGGCTACACCTTC. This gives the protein CASSLVRNYGYTF.

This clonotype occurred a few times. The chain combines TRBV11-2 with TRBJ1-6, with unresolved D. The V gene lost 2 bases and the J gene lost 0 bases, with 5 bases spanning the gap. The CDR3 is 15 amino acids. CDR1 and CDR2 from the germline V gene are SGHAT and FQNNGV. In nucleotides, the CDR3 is TGTGCCAGCAGCTTATCGGGCTCCTATAATTCACCCCTCCACTTT. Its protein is CASSLSGSYNSPLHF.

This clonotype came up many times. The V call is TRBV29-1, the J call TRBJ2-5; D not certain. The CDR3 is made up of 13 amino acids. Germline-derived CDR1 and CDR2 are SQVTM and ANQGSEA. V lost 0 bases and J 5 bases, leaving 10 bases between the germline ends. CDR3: CSVEDALRETQYF. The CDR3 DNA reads TGCAGCGTTGAAGATGCCCTCCGGGAGACCCAGTACTTC.

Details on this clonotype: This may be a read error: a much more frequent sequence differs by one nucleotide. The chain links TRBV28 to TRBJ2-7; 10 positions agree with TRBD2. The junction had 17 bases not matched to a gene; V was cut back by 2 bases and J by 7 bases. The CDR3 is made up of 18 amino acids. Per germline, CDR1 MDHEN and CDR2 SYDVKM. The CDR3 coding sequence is TGTGCCAGCAGTTTAGATGCTAGCGGGGGTCCTACAGTTGGGGAGCAGTACTTC. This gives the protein CASSLDASGGPTVGEQYF.

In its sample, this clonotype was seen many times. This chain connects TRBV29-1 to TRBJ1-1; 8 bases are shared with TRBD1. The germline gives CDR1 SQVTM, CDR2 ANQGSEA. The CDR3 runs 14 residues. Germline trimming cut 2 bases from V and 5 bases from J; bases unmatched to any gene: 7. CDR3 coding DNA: TGCAGCGTTGAATTAACAGGGGGGGGTACTGAAGCTTTCTTT. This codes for CSVELTGGGTEAFF.

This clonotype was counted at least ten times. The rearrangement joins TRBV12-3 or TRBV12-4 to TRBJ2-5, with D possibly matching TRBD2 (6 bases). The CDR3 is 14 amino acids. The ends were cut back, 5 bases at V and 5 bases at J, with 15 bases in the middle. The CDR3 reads CASSPTSGDETQYF. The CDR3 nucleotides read TGTGCCAGCAGTCCCACATCGGGGGACGAGACCCAGTACTTC.

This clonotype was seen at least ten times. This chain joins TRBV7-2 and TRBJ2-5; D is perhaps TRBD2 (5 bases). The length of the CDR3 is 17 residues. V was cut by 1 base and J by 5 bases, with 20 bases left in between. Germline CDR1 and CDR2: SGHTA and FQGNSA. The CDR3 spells CASSLGVARRLRETQYF. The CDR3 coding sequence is TGTGCCAGCAGCTTAGGAGTAGCGCGTCGCTTGAGGGAGACCCAGTACTTC.

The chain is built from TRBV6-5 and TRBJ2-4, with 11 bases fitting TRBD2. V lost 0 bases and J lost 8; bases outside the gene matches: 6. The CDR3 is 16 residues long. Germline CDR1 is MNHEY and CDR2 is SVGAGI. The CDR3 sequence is CASSYSTSGSTHIQYF. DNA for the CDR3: TGTGCCAGCAGTTACTCAACTAGCGGGAGTACACACATTCAGTACTTC.

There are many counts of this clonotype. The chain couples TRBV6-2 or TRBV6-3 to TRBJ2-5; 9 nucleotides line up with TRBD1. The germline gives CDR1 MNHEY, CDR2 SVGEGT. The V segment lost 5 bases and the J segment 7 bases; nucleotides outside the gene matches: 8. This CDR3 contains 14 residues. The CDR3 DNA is TGTGCCAGCAGTCTGGACAGGGGCGTCGGGACCCAGTACTTC. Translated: CASSLDRGVGTQYF.

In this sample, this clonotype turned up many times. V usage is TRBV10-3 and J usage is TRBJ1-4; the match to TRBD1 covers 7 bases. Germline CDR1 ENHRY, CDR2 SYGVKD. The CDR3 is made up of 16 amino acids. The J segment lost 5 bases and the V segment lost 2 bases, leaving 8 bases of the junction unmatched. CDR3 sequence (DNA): TGTGCCATCAGTGAGACTAACAGGGGTGCGAATGAAAAACTGTTTTTT. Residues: CAISETNRGANEKLFF.

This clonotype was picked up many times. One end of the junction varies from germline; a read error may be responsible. CDR3 DNA: TGCAGTGCTAGAGATTGGGGGACTCCGAACGGGGGAGTCTTC. This sequence encodes CSARDWGTPNGGVF. The chain joins TRBV20-1 to TRBJ2-1, with D possibly being TRBD2 (6 bases). This CDR3 contains 14 residues. Germline V gives CDR1 DFQATT, CDR2 SNEGSKA (reference sequence).

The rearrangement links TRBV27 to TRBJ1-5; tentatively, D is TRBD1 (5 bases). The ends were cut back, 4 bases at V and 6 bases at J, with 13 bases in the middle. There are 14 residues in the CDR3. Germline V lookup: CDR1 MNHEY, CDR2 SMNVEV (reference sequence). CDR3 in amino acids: CASSSTTEVQPQHF. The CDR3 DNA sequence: TGTGCCAGCAGTTCAACGACAGAAGTTCAGCCCCAGCATTTT.